This TCR beta chain was observed in a study of blood T cell repertoires in COVID-19. Study information: Both acute and convalescent COVID-19 samples were obtained from the United States, Italy and Spain. T cells, B-cell-depleted T cells, or PBMCs supplied cDNA or gDNA.

The CDR3 is made up of 15 amino acids. V shed 6 bases, J shed 3 bases, and the junction held 11 bases outside the gene matches. Germline CDR1 is MNHEY and CDR2 is SVGEGT. The data were produced by immunoSEQ multiplex PCR, yet TCRdb's version contains in-frame clones alone and is incomplete. This table holds about 190,000 clones, under 80% found once. This clone was counted once. Sequencing was done on a sample of peripheral blood. The rearrangement links TRBV6-2 or TRBV6-3 to TRBJ2-7; 7 bases line up with TRBD1. The sequence derives from a woman aged 45 to 65 with acute or convalescent COVID-19. CDR3 sequence (DNA): TGTGCCAGCAGCCATATCGGCACAGGGGTCTACGAGCAGTACTTC. Translation gives CASSHIGTGVYEQYF.